The 8 T cell receptor beta chains below come from one sample, sequenced in a study of shared clonotypes between healthy human individuals. Clones were sequenced by immunoSEQ multiplex PCR, and TCRdb holds only the in-frame ones, with some missing. The sample lists roughly 700,000 clones; around 67% were seen once. The specimen was memory CD4+ T cells sorted from blood. Subset meaning: CD45RA-negative fraction. The source of these receptors is a woman aged 25 to 45 in good health.

The V and J genes are TRBV6-1 and TRBJ2-7; 10 bases align to TRBD2. Germline V CDR1 and CDR2: MNHNS, SASEGT. CDR3 length equals 15 residues. V shed 4 bases and J 3 bases; nucleotides not matched to a gene: 6. CDR3 in amino acids: CASSVWTSGYYEQYF. CDR3 nucleotide sequence: TGTGCCAGCAGTGTGTGGACTAGCGGATACTACGAGCAGTACTTC.

The V call is TRBV11-3, the J call TRBJ2-7; D gene unclear. V was cut by 2 bases and J by 5 bases, with 7 bases left in between. Germline values: CDR1 SGHNT, CDR2 YENEEA. The CDR3 sequence is 12 residues long. The CDR3 loop is CASSLHDDEQYF. CDR3 in DNA: TGTGCCAGCAGCTTACACGACGACGAGCAGTACTTC.

This clone was seen only a few times. This sequence joins TRBV28 and TRBJ1-5; D unresolved. The CDR3 spans 16 residues. V was clipped by 3 bases and J by 0 bases, with 12 bases between them. CDR1 is MDHEN, CDR2 SYDVKM, per germline. CDR3 amino acids: CASSFKQINSNQPQHF. DNA of the CDR3: TGTGCCAGCAGTTTCAAGCAGATCAATAGCAATCAGCCCCAGCATTTT.

The chain joins TRBV5-1 to TRBJ1-4; D is undetermined. CDR3 length: 13 amino acids. CDR1 is SGHRS and CDR2 is YFSETQ in the germline V gene. V lost 0 bases and J 8 bases, leaving 8 bases between the germline ends. CDR3 DNA sequence: TGCGCCAGCAGCTTGGGGTGGAGCGAAAAACTGTTTTTT. This codes for CASSLGWSEKLFF.

Many counts were recorded for this clone. Other nucleotide sequences in the sample specify the same CDR3. The chain links TRBV6-5 to TRBJ2-7; D gene ambiguous. The V and J ends lost 3 bases and 3 bases respectively, with 12 bases between them. In germline, CDR1 is MNHEY, CDR2 SVGAGI. There are 14 residues in the CDR3. The chain's CDR3 is CASSYRDRGYEQYF. DNA for the CDR3: TGTGCCAGCAGTTATCGCGATCGCGGCTACGAGCAGTACTTC.

This clone has only a few counts. This same CDR3 is encoded by further DNA sequences in the sample. This chain links TRBV28 with TRBJ2-7; no clear D gene. The CDR3 spans 11 residues. CDR1 is MDHEN and CDR2 is SYDVKM in the germline V gene. V lost 6 bases, J lost 3 bases, and 6 bases lay in between. CDR3 in DNA: TGTGCCAGCAGCCGCCGCTACGAGCAGTACTTC. The encoded protein is CASSRRYEQYF.

This chain links TRBV9 with TRBJ2-3; D ambiguous. Germline-derived CDR1 and CDR2 are SGDLS and YYNGEE. This CDR3 is built from 14 residues. Trimming cost V 0 bases and J 2 bases, with 7 bases left between them. CDR3 DNA sequence: TGTGCCAGCAGCGTAGACCCCTTCACAGATACGCAGTATTTT. Protein: CASSVDPFTDTQYF.

The chain recombines TRBV30 with TRBJ2-5; 7 bases are a match to TRBD2. The CDR3 spans 17 residues. Per the germline V gene, CDR1 is GTSNPN and CDR2 is SVGIG (reference sequence). After removal of 4 bases from V and 1 base from J, the junction contained 15 bases not matched to a gene. CDR3 sequence reads: CAWTTSLSGKIQETQYF. CDR3 DNA sequence: TGTGCCTGGACCACCTCCCTGAGCGGGAAGATCCAAGAGACCCAGTACTTC.